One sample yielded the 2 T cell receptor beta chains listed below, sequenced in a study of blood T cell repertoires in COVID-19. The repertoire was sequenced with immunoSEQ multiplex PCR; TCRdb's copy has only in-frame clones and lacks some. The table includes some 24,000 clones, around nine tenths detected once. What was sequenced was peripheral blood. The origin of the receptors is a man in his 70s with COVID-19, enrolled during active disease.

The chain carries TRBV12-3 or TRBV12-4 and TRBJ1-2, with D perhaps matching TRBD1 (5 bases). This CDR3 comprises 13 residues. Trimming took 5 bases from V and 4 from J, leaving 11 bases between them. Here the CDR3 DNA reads TGTGCCAGCAGTGGCGGGACTGCCTATGGCTACACCTTC. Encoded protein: CASSGGTAYGYTF.

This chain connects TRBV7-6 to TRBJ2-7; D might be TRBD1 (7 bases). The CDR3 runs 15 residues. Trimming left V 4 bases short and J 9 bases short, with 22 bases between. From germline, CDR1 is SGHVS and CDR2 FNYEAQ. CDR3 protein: CASSSGGTDFYRQYF. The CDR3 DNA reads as TGTGCCAGCAGCTCCGGCGGGACAGATTTTTACCGGCAGTACTTC. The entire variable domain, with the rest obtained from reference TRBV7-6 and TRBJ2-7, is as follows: GAGVSQSPRYKVTKRGQDVALRCDPISGHVSLYWYRQALGQGPEFLTYFNYEAQQDKSGLPNDRFSAERPEGSISTLTIQRTEQRDSAMYRCASSSGGTDFYRQYFGPGTRLTVT.